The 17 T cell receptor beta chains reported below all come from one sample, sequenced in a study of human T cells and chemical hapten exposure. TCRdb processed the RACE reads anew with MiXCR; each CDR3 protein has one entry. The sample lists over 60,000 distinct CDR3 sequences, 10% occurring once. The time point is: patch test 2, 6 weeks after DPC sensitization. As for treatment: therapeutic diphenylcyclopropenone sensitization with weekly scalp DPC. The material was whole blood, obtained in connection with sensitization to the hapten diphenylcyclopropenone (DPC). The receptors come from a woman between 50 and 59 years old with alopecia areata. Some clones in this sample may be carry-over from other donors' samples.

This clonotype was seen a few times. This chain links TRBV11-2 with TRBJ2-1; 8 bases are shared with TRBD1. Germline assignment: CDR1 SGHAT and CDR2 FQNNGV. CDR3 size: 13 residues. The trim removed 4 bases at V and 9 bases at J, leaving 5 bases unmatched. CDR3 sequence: CASSSDRVGEQFF. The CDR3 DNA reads TGTGCCAGCAGCTCGGACAGGGTGGGTGAGCAGTTCTTC.

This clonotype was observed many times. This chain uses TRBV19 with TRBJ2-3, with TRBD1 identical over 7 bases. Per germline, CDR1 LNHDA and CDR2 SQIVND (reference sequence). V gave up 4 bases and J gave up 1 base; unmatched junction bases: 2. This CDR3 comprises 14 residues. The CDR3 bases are TGTGCCAGTAGTACAACAGGGGGCACAGATACGCAGTATTTT. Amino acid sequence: CASSTTGGTDTQYF.

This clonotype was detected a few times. CDR3 nucleotides: TGTGCCAGTAGTTATAGACTGGGAGGTGAAAAACTGTTTTTT. It specifies CASSYRLGGEKLFF. The rearrangement links TRBV19 to TRBJ1-4; D gene unclear. The CDR3 consists of 14 residues. Germline CDR1 and CDR2: LNHDA and SQIVND (reference sequence). Trimming pared 5 bases from V and 7 bases from J, leaving 14 bases between.

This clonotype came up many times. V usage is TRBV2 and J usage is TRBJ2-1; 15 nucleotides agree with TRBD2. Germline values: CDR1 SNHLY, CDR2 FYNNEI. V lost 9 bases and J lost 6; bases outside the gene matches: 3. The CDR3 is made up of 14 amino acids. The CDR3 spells CASGLAGGVNEQFF. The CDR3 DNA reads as TGTGCCAGTGGACTAGCGGGAGGGGTCAATGAGCAGTTCTTC.

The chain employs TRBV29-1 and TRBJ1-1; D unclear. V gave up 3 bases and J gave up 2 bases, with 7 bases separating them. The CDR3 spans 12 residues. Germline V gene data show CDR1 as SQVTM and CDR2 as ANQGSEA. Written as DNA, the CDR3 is TGCAGCGTTGACAGGAAAAACACTGAAGCTTTCTTT. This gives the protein CSVDRKNTEAFF.

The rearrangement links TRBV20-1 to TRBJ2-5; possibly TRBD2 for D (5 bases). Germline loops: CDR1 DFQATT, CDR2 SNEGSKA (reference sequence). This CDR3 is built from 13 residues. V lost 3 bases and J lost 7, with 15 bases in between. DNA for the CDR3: TGCAGTGCTAGGACCGGGGTGTCCGTGACCCAGTACTTC. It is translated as CSARTGVSVTQYF.

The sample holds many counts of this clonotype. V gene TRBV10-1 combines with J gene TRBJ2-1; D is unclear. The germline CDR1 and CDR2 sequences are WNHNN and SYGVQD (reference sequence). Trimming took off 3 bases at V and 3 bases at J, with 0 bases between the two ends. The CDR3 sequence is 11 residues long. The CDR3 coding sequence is TGCGCCAGCAGTGACTACAATGAGCAGTTCTTC. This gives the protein CASSDYNEQFF.

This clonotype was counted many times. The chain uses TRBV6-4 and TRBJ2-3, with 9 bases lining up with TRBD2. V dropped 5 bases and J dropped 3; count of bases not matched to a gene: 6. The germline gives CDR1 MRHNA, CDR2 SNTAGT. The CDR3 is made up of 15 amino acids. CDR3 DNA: TGTGCCAGCAGTCTTAGCGGGAGTCGGACAGATACGCAGTATTTT. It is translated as CASSLSGSRTDTQYF.

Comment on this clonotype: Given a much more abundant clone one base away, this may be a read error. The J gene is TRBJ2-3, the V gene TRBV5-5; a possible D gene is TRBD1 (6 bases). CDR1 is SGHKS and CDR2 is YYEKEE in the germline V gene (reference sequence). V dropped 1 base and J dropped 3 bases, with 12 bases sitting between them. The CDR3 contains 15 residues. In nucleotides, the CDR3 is TGTGCCAGCAGCTTGCAGGGGCCTAGAACAGATACGCAGTATTTT. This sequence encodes CASSLQGPRTDTQYF. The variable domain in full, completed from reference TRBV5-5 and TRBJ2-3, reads DAGVTQSPTHLIKTRGQQVTLRCSPISGHKSVSWYQQVLGQGPQFIFQYYEKEERGRGNFPDRFSARQFPNYSSELNVNALLLGDSALYLCASSLQGPRTDTQYFGPGTRLTVL.

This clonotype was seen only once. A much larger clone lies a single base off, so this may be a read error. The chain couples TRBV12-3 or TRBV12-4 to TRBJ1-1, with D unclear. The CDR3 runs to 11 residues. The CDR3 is CACSWNTEAFF. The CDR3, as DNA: TGTGCCTGCAGTTGGAACACTGAAGCTTTCTTT.

Here the CDR3 DNA reads TGTGCCAGCAGCTTTAAACAGGGAAACACAGATACGCAGTATTTT. It codes for CASSFKQGNTDTQYF. This rearrangement joins TRBV11-1 to TRBJ2-3, with D possibly being TRBD1 (6 bases). V lost 3 bases, J lost 2 bases, and 12 bases lay in between. The CDR3 totals 15 residues. Germline V CDR1 and CDR2: SGHAT, FQDESV (reference sequence).

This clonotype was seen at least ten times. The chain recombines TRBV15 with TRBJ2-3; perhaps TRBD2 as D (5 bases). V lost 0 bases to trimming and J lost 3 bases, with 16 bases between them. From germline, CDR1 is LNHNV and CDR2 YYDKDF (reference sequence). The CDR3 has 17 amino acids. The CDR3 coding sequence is TGTGCCACCAGCAGAGATTGGGGTAGCGCGGCGACAGATACGCAGTATTTT. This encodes CATSRDWGSAATDTQYF.

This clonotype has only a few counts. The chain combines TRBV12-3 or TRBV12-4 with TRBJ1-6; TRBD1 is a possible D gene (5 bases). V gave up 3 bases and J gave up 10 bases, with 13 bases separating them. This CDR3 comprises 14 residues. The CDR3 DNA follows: TGTGCCAGCAGTTTTGAGGGGCACCGATCACCCCTCCACTTT. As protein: CASSFEGHRSPLHF.

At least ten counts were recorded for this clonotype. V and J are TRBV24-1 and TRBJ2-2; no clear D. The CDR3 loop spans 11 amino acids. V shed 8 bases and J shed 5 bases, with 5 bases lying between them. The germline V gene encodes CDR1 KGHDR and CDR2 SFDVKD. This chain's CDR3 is CATMSTGELFF. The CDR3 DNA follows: TGTGCCACCATGAGTACCGGGGAGCTGTTTTTT.

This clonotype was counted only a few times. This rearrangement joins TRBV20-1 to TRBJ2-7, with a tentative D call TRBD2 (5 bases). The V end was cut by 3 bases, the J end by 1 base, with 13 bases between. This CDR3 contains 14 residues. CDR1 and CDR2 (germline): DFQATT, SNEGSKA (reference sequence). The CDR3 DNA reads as TGCAGTGCTAGGACGTTGACGGGATCCTACGAGCAGTACTTC. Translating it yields CSARTLTGSYEQYF.

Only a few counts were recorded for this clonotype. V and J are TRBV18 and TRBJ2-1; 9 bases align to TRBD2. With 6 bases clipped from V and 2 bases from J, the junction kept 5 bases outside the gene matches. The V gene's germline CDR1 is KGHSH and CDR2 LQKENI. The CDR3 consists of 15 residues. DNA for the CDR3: TGTGCCAGCTCTGTGCGGGAGGGCGCCTACAATGAGCAGTTCTTC. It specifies CASSVREGAYNEQFF.

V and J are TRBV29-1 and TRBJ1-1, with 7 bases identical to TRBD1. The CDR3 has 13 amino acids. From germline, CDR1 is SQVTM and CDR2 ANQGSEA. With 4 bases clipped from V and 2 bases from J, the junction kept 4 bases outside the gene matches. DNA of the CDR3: TGCAGCGTTGCGTCAGGGGGAAACACTGAAGCTTTCTTT. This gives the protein CSVASGGNTEAFF. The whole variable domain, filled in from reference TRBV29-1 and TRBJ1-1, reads SAVISQKPSRDICQRGTSLTIQCQVDSQVTMMFWYRQQPGQSLTLIATANQGSEATYESGFVIDKFPISRPNLTFSTLTVSNMSPEDSSIYLCSVASGGNTEAFFGQGTRLTVV.